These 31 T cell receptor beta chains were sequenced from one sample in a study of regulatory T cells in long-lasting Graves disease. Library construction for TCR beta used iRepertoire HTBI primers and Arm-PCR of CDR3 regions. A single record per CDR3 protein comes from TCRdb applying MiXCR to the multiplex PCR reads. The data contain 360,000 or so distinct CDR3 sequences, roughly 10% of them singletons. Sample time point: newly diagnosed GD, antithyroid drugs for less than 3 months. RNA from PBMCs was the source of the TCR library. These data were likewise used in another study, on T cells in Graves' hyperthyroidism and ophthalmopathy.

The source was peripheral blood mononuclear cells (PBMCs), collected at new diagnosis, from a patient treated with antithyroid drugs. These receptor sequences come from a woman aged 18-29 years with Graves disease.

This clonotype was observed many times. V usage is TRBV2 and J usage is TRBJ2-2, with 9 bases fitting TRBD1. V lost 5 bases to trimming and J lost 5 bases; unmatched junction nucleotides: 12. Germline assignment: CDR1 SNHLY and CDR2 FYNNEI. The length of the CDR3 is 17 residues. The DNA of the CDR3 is TGTGCCAGCAGTCCGGGACAGGGATCCCGTTCTACCGGGGAGCTGTTTTTT. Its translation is CASSPGQGSRSTGELFF.

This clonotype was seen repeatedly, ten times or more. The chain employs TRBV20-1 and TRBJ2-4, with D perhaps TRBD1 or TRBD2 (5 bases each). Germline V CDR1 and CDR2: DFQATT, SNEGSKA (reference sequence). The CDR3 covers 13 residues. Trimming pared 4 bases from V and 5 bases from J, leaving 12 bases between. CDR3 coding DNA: TGCAGTGCTACCGGCAGGGAGCAAAACATTCAGTACTTC. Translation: CSATGREQNIQYF.

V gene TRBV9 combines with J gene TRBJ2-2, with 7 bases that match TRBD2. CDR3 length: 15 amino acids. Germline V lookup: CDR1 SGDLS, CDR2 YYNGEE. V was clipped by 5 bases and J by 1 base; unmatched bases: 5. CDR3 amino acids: CASRGGSRNTGELFF. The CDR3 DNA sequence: TGTGCCAGCAGAGGCGGGAGTCGGAACACCGGGGAGCTGTTTTTT.

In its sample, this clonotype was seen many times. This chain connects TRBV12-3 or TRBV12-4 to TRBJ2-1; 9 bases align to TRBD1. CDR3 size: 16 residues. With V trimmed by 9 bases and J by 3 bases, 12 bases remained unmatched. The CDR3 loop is CARGTGWISGYNEQFF. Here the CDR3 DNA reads TGTGCCAGGGGGACAGGGTGGATTTCGGGCTACAATGAGCAGTTCTTC.

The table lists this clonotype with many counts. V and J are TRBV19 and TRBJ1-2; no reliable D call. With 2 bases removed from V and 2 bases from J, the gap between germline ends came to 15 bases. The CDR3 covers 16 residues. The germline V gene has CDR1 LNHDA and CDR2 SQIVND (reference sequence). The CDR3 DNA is TGTGCCAGTAGTATATCGCGGGGTCGGCCAAACTATGGCTACACCTTC. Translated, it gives CASSISRGRPNYGYTF.

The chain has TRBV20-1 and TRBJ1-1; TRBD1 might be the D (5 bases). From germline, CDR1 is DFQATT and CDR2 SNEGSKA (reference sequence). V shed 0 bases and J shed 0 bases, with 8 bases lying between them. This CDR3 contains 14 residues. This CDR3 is CSAREQGLNTEAFF. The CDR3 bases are TGCAGTGCTAGAGAGCAGGGTCTGAACACTGAAGCTTTCTTT.

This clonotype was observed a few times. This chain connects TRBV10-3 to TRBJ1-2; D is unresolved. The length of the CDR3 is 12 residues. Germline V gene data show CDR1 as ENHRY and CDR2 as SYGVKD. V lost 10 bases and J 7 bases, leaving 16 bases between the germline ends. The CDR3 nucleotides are TGTGCCACCCCATCTGACGGCCCTGGCTACACCTTC. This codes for CATPSDGPGYTF.

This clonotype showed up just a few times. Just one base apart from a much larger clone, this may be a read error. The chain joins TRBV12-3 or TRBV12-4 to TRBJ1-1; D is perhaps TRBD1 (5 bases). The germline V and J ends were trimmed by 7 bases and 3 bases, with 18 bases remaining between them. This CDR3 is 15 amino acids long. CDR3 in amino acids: CASNFMRGQDTEAFF. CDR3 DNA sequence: TGTGCCAGCAATTTCATGAGGGGCCAGGACACTGAAGCTTTCTTT.

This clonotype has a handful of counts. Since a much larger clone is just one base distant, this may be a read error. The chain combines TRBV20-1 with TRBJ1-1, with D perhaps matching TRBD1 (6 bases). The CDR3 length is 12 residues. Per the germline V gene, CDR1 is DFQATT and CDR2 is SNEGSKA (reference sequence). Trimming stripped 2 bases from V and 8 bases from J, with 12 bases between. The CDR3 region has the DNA TGCAGTGCTAGAAATAAGGACAGCGAAGCTTTCTTT. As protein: CSARNKDSEAFF.

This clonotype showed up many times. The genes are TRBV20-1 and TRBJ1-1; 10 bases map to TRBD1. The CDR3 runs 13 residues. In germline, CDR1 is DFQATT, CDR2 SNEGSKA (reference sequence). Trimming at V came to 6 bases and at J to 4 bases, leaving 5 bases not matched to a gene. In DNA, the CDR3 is TGCAGTGCCTACAGGGACAGGGGCACTGAAGCTTTCTTT. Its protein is CSAYRDRGTEAFF.

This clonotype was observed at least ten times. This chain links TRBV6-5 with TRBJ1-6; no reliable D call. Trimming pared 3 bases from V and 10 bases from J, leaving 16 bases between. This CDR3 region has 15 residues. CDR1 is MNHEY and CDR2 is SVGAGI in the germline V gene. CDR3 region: CASSYRSTAGSPLHF. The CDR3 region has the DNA TGTGCCAGCAGTTATAGATCGACGGCTGGGTCACCCCTCCACTTT.

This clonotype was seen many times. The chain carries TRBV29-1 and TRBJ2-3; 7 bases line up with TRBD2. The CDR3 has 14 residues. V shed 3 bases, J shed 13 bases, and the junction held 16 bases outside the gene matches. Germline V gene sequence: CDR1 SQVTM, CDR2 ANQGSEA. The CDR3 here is CSVESWEGTLWEYF. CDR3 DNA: TGCAGCGTTGAGTCGTGGGAGGGCACTTTGTGGGAGTATTTT.

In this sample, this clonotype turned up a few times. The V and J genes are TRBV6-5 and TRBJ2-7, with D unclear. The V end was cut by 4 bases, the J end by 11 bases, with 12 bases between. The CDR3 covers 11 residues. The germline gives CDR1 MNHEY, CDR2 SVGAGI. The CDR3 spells CASSSGSNKYF. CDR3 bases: TGTGCCAGCAGTTCTGGGTCAAACAAGTACTTC.

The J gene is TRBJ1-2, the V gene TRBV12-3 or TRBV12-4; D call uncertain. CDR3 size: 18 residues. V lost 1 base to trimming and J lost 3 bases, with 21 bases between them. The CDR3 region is CASSLGRPWRRAYYGYTF. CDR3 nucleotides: TGTGCCAGCAGTTTAGGGCGCCCGTGGCGACGGGCCTACTATGGCTACACCTTC.

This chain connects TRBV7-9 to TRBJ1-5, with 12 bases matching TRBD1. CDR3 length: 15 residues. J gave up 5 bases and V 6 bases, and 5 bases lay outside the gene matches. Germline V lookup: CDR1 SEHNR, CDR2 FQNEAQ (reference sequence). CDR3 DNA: TGTGCCAGCAGTCCCGGGACAGGGGGCTATCAGCCCCAGCATTTT. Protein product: CASSPGTGGYQPQHF.

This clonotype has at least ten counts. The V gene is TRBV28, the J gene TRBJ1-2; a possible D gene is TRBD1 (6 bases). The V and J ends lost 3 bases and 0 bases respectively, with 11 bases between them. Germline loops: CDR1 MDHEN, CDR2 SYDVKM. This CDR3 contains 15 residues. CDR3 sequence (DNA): TGTGCCAGCAGTTTTAGGACAGTAGCTAACTATGGCTACACCTTC. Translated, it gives CASSFRTVANYGYTF.

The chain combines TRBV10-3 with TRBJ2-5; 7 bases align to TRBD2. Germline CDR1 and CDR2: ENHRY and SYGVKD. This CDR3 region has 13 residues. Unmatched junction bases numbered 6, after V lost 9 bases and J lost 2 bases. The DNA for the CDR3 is TGTGCCATTTGGGGGGGGGATCAAGAGACCCAGTACTTC. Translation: CAIWGGDQETQYF.

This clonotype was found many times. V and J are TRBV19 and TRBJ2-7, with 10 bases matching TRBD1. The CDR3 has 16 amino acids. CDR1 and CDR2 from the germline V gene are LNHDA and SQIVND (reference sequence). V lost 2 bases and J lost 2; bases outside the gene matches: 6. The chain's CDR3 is CASSIYPGQGTYEQYF. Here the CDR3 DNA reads TGTGCCAGTAGTATATATCCGGGACAGGGGACCTACGAGCAGTACTTC.

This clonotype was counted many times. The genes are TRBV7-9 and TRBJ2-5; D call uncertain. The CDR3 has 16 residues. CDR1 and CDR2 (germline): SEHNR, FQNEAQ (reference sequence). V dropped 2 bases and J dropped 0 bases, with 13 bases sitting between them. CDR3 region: CASSLSKLPYQETQYF. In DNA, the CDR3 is TGTGCCAGCAGCTTAAGCAAGCTACCGTACCAAGAGACCCAGTACTTC.

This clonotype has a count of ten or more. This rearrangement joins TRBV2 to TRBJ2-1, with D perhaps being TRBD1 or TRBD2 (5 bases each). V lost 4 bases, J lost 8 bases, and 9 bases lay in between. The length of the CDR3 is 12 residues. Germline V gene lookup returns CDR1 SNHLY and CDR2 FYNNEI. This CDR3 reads CASSGGVHEQFF. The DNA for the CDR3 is TGTGCCAGCAGTGGAGGGGTACATGAGCAGTTCTTC.

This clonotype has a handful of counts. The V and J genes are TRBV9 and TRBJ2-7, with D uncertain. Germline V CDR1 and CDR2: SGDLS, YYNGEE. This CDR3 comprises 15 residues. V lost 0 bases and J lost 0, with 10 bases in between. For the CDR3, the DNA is TGTGCCAGCAGCGTAGGGGCCGGGTCCTCCTACGAGCAGTACTTC. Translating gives CASSVGAGSSYEQYF.

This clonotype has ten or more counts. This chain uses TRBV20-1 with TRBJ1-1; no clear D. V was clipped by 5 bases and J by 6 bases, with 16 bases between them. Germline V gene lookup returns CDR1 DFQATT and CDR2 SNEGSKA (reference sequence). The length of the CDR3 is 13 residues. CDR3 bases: TGCAGTGCTGGGGAGCATCTGAGGGCTGAAGCTTTCTTT. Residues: CSAGEHLRAEAFF.

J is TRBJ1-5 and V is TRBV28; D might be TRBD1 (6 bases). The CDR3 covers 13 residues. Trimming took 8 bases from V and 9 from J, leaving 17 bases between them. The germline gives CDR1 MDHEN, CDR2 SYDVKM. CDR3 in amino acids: CASVRGGAGPQHF. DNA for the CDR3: TGTGCCAGCGTCCGGGGGGGGGCCGGGCCCCAGCATTTT.

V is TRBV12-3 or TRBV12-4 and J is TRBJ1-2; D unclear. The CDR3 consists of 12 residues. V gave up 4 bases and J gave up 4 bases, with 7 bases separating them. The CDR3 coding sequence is TGTGCCAGCAGTTCCCCCCCCTATGGCTACACCTTC. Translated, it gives CASSSPPYGYTF.

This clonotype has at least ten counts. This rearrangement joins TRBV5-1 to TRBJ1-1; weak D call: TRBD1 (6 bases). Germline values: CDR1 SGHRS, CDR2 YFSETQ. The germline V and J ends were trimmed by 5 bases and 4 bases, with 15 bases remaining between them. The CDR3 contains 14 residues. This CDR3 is CASRSRGGGTEAFF. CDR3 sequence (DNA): TGCGCCAGCAGGTCCCGGGGGGGCGGCACTGAAGCTTTCTTT.

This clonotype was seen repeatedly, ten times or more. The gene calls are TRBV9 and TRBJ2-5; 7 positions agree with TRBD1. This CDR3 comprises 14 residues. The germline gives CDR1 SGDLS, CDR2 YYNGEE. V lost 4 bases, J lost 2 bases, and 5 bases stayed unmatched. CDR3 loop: CASSSTGMQETQYF. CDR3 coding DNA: TGTGCCAGCAGCTCGACAGGGATGCAAGAGACCCAGTACTTC.

The DNA of the CDR3 is TGTGCCAGCAGTTCCATGGGACAGGGGAGTTGGGTAGTCCCTCCTACCGGGGAGCTGTTTTTT. This gives the protein CASSSMGQGSWVVPPTGELFF. The V gene is TRBV6-5, the J gene TRBJ2-2; 10 bases agree with TRBD1. Germline values: CDR1 MNHEY, CDR2 SVGAGI. The CDR3 covers 21 residues. V lost 4 bases and J lost 5; bases outside the gene matches: 22.

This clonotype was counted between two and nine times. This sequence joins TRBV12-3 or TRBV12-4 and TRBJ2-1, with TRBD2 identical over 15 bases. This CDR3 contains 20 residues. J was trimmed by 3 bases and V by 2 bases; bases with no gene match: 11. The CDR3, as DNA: TGTGCCAGCAGTTTAATCGTAGGACTAGCGGGGGGGCCTGTCTACAATGAGCAGTTCTTC. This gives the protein CASSLIVGLAGGPVYNEQFF.

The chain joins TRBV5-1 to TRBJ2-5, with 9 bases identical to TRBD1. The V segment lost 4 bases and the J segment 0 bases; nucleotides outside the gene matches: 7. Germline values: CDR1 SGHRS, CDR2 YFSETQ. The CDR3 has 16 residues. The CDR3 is CASSLGQGSYQETQYF. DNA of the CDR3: TGCGCCAGCAGCCTGGGACAGGGCAGCTACCAAGAGACCCAGTACTTC.

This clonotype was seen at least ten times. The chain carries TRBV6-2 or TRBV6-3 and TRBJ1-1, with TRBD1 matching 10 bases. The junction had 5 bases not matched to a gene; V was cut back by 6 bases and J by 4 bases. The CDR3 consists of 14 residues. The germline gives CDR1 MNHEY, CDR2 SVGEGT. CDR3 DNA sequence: TGTGCCAGCAGGACAGGGGGCCTTCGCACTGAAGCTTTCTTT. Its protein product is CASRTGGLRTEAFF.

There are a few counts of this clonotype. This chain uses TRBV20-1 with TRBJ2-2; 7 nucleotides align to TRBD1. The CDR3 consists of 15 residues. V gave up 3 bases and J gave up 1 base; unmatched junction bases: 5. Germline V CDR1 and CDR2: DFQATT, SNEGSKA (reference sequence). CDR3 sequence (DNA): TGCAGTGCTAGCCACAGGGGTGGGAACACCGGGGAGCTGTTTTTT. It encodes CSASHRGGNTGELFF.